This record looks at one T cell receptor beta chain sequence and its context. This sample stems from a study of siplizumab effects on memory and regulatory T cells. Clones were read by immunoSEQ multiplex PCR, and TCRdb kept only the in-frame ones, dropping some. The sample consists of tens of thousands of clones, roughly nine tenths of them appearing once. Deletions cut 6 bases from V and 4 bases from J, with 13 bases between. Germline V CDR1 and CDR2: MNHEY, SMNVEV (reference sequence). The CDR3 has 14 residues. This rearrangement joins TRBV27 to TRBJ2-1; D is ambiguous. Sample: CD8+ T cells sorted from blood. The sequence was collected from a human donor in good health. The CDR3 loop is CASRVYEGYNEQFF. The CDR3 DNA reads TGTGCCAGCAGAGTTTATGAAGGGTACAATGAGCAGTTCTTC.